This T cell receptor (beta chain) was observed in a study of blood T cell repertoires in COVID-19. Across the study: Researchers got acute and convalescent COVID-19 samples from the United States, Italy and Spain.

TCRdb's table, derived via immunoSEQ multiplex PCR, lists solely in-frame clones and lacks some. The profile shows about 240,000 clones, 85% to 90% of them singletons. CDR3 length: 16 amino acids. Germline V gives CDR1 SGHRS, CDR2 YFSETQ. Trimming took off 0 bases at V and 7 bases at J, with 19 bases between the two ends. Ages ranged from about 18 to 89 years, with residence in about 24 US areas. Grouping used clinical history reported by participants in a survey and questionnaire. The sample consisted of PBMCs or T cells enriched from blood (not recorded which). The sequence was collected from a man in his forties who had recovered from COVID-19. J is TRBJ1-2 and V is TRBV5-1; D not certain. CDR3 sequence (DNA): TGCGCCAGCAGCTTGGCGTCGGTAAAGGGAGGGCTTGGCTACACCTTC. Its translation is CASSLASVKGGLGYTF.